Here is one T cell receptor (beta chain) with its context. This record comes from a study of blood T cells in healthy people across ages. A second PCR, run for about 6 to 11 cycles, used a sample-barcoded 5' primer plus a J-beta primer mix. TCRdb re-called the 5' RACE reads with MiXCR, one entry per CDR3 protein. The sample has approximately 780,000 distinct CDR3 sequences; roughly 24% are singletons. Researchers report isolating at least 7 million PBMCs per sample. CDR3 size: 16 residues. The sample also formed part of further work on T cells of mothers and their children.

V usage is TRBV21-1 and J usage is TRBJ2-7; no check of the table's D call, TRBD1, against the DNA was made. TRBV21-1 corresponds to a pseudogene. The origin of this receptor is a boy younger than 18 in good health. The sequencing input was blood. As DNA, the CDR3 is TGTGCCAGCAGCAAAGATAACCGGGACAGCTCCTACGAGCAGTACTTC. Its protein product is CASSKDNRDSSYEQYF.